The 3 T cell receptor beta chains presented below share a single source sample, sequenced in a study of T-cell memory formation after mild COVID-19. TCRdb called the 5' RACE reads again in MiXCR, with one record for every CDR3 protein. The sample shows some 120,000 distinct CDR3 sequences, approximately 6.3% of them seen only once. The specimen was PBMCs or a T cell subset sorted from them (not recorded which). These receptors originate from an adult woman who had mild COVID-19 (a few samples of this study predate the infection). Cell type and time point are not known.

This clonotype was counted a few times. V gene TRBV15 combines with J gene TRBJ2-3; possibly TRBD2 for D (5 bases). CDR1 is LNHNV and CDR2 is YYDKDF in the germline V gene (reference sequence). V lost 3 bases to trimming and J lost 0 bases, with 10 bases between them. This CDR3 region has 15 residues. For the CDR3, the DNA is TGTGCCACCAGCAGGGACTCATCTAGCACAGATACGCAGTATTTT. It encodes CATSRDSSSTDTQYF.

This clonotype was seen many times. The CDR3 nucleotides read TGTGCCAGCAGTTTAGCCGGGGGGAACGGACGAGAGCATTTT. Protein sequence: CASSLAGGNGREHF. The chain joins TRBV12-3 or TRBV12-4 to TRBJ1-5, with TRBD1 as a possible D gene (5 bases). This CDR3 region has 14 residues. V was clipped by 0 bases and J by 14 bases, with 17 bases between them.

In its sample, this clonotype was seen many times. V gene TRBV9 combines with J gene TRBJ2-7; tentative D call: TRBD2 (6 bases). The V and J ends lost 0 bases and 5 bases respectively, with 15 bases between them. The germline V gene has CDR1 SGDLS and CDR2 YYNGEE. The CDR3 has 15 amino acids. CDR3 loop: CASSVGSLANDEQYF. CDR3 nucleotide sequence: TGTGCCAGCAGCGTAGGTTCACTAGCTAACGACGAGCAGTACTTC.